Sequencing of this TCR beta chain was carried out in a study of post-analysis software for immune sequencing data. The study, taken as a whole, reports: Under F measure analysis, samples from one preparation batch co-clustered strongly. Five TRBV segments, including TRBV5-6, TRBV5-1 and TRBV20-1, were more frequent in patients than controls.

The TCR beta cDNA libraries contained unique molecular identifiers. TCRdb used MiXCR to reprocess the PCR reads, holding one entry per CDR3 protein. The table lists more than 500,000 distinct CDR3 sequences, 30% to 40% of them singletons. Germline lookup yields CDR1 SQVTM and CDR2 ANQGSEA. The CDR3 contains 19 residues. As for this clonotype: Its antigen is still unknown.

The chain uses TRBV29-1 and TRBJ2-5; 15 positions match TRBD2. The J call is uncertain, as TRBJ2-7 better fits the DNA end. The material sequenced was blood. This TCR came from a girl younger than 18 with multiple sclerosis. Here the CDR3 DNA reads TGCAGCGTTGTCCTGCCCTCCGGGACTAGCGGGGGGTCACCCTGCGAGCAGTACTTC. It specifies CSVVLPSGTSGGSPCEQYF.